The source of this T cell receptor beta chain is a study of monozygotic twins with inflammatory bowel disease. Findings of the study overall: TCRbeta diversity (inverse Simpson) was lower in IBD patients than in healthy co-twins.

Input per TCR library consisted of 3500 ng of total RNA. TCRdb reanalyzed the 5' RACE reads, giving one entry per CDR3 protein sequence and no DNA. The table for this sample gives fewer than 550,000 distinct CDR3 sequences. One blood sample of roughly 2.5 ml was taken from each donor. Whole blood served as the source of total RNA, and no T cell sorting took place. On this clonotype itself: Its specificity is unknown.

This CDR3 region has 16 residues. Looked up from germline, CDR1 is LNHDA and CDR2 is SQIVND (reference sequence). The TCR comes from a human donor with ulcerative colitis or Crohn's disease, or a healthy co-twin of an affected twin (not recorded which). V gene TRBV19 combines with J gene TRBJ2-7; TCRdb's D call, TRBD1, is unchecked because there is no DNA. Material: blood. The chain's CDR3 is CASSIATGTAFYEQYF.